This TCR beta chain originates from a study of blood T cell repertoires in COVID-19. Overall study context: Acute-phase and convalescent COVID-19 samples originated in the United States, Italy and Spain. T cells, B-cell-depleted T cells, or PBMCs supplied cDNA or gDNA.

V dropped 3 bases and J dropped 2 bases, with 4 bases sitting between them. The CDR3 is 12 residues long. Authors' processing steps: By means of reference gene primer amplification, nucleated cell counts were estimated. Clones were read by immunoSEQ multiplex PCR, and TCRdb kept only the in-frame ones, dropping some. D and trimming were read from the DNA, whereas the V and J calls and clone size are those reported in that table. This sample has tens of thousands of clones, with approximately 80% found just once. Sequencing input: peripheral blood. The chain uses TRBV12-3 or TRBV12-4 and TRBJ1-1; D not resolved. This sequence was found in a woman in her seventies with acute or convalescent COVID-19. CDR3 coding DNA: TGTGCCAGCAGTTTGGCCAACACTGAAGCTTTCTTT. It encodes CASSLANTEAFF.